The TCR beta chain under discussion was sequenced for a study of regulatory T cells in long-lasting Graves disease (dated by TCRdb to the early 2020s). With respect to the entire study: Newly diagnosed Graves' disease patients had taken antithyroid drugs for less than 3 months. Peripheral blood TCR sequencing and RNA sequencing compared persistent Graves' disease patients with newly diagnosed Graves' disease patients. The study was conducted in China and was registered as a clinical trial. A total of approximately 35 samples were covered by TCR sequencing, comprising approximately 13 persistent and some 20 newly diagnosed Graves' disease patients.

The trim is 3 bases for V and 6 bases for J, with a gap of 13 bases between the germline ends. There are 14 amino acids in the CDR3, from cysteine to phenylalanine inclusive. The only DNA kept is the CDR3, 42 bases in frame from the first base. Taken from the germline V gene, the CDR1 and CDR2 loops are SGDLS and YYNGEE. What the authors observed across the whole study: Compared with newly diagnosed patients, patients with persistent Graves' disease had lower TCR Shannon entropy and fewer highly expanded clones, which suggests clonal expansion. TRBV28, TRBJ1-2 and TRBJ2-5 were preferentially used in persistent disease, while TRBV20-1 and TRBJ2-1 were favored in newly diagnosed disease. As a limitation, the authors acknowledged that the small sample size may reduce accuracy. Peripheral blood alone was examined, since thyroid tissue, which constituted the primary lesion, could not be accessed. Only the TCR beta chain was sequenced and analyzed. Persistent patients shared more public clonotypes among themselves (2,741) than newly diagnosed patients did (over 900).

The library was obtained by multiplex PCR. The sequencer was an Illumina HiSeq 4000. To build TCR beta libraries, CDR3 regions were amplified by Arm-PCR using iRepertoire HTBI primers. Before sequencing, the PCR products underwent gel purification. Concerning the study's data processing: Gene usage analysis of CDR3 amino acid clonotypes used the approximately 62 TRBV and more than 13 TRBJ segments found across samples. Filtered high-quality paired reads were merged into contigs using COPE and FqMerger. BLAST was used to align contigs to IMGT TRBV, TRBD and TRBJ reference genes, with CDR3 defined following IMGT. Any clonotype with a frequency above 0.1% was classified as a highly expanded clone. Shannon entropy was used to measure repertoire diversity, and the Gini coefficient was used to measure V-J evenness. A clonotype was considered public if more than one individual shared it. The public reads were reprocessed in TCRdb via fastp at Q25 and MiXCR, keeping in-frame beta chains. Each entry is one CDR3 protein sequence, shown with its most common DNA and genes. These V and J calls originate from TCRdb's pipeline instead of the authors' own analysis. This sample has 420,000 or so distinct CDR3 sequences in its table, and approximately 16% of those were observed once. The top ten clonotypes cover about 23% of the sample.

Comments on this clonotype: It lacks a known antigen. The input lacks base qualities; no much larger clone sits a single base away.

The time point label here, explained by the study, means: newly diagnosed GD, antithyroid drugs for less than 3 months. For both TCR sequencing and RNA sequencing, RNA was extracted from PBMCs using TRIzol. The diagnosis of Graves' disease was made according to American Thyroid Association guidelines. Patients for the study were recruited at an endocrinology department in Xi'an, China. From each patient, approximately 9.9 milliliters of peripheral blood was collected into an EDTA anticoagulant tube. PBMCs were isolated by Ficoll Paque Plus density gradient separation without further T cell sorting. An Agilent 2100 Bioanalyzer and agarose gel were used to check RNA quality, and a NanoDrop 2000 was used to measure RNA concentration. The data also belong to a second study, concerning T cells in Graves' hyperthyroidism and ophthalmopathy. As the second paper documents: A patient counted as having stable Graves' hyperthyroidism if no progression to ophthalmopathy occurred over 18 months of follow-up. Hyperthyroidism patients were newly diagnosed, with disease duration under 2 months, and aged 18 to 65 years. Any patient with an uncontrolled infection, another autoimmune disease, pregnancy or lactation was excluded. Diagnoses were based on clinical symptoms, serum thyroxine and TRAb, thyroid ultrasound and orbital computed tomography. A first-round RT-PCR of the TCR CDR3 used the HTBI primer set with the Qiagen OneStep RT-PCR kit. Most expanded thyroid clonotypes (frequency above 0.001) were also found in blood, which suggests that blood repertoires may mirror thyroid immune responses. A model built on a 13 V-J signature distinguished ophthalmopathy from stable hyperthyroidism, reaching around 88% sensitivity and 81% to 83% specificity in cross-validation and 80%/75% in testing. In validation, the model predicted progression to ophthalmopathy with over 60% sensitivity and approximately 78% specificity, a median of 6.5 months before onset. To identify TCR V-J signatures that set the groups apart, the researchers used a discovery cohort of more than 95 patients, made up of 40 to 45 with Graves' ophthalmopathy and about 60 with stable Graves' hyperthyroidism. Prospective prediction of ophthalmopathy was tested in an independent validation cohort consisting of fewer than 20 hyperthyroidism patients and some 16 patients who later progressed to ophthalmopathy. The 90 to 100 discovery patients were randomly divided into training and test sets at a 7:3 ratio. The study also compared thyroid tissue and blood T-cell repertoires from about six Graves' hyperthyroidism patients. Once sampling was done, hyperthyroidism patients were given methimazole at a starting dose of 30 mg daily, whereas ophthalmopathy patients were given high-dose intravenous methylprednisolone. A second multiplex PCR round built the libraries, followed by size selection and purification. Paired-end sequencing of the libraries was performed with 100 bp reads on an Illumina HiSeq2000. SOAPnuke was used to process the raw data, throwing out any read that contained adapters or uncalled bases, had a mean Phred below 15, or lacked an exact constant-primer or identifier match. COPE v1.2.5 was used to merge high-quality paired reads, and clonotypes were defined as unique nucleotide sequences. MiTCR v1.1 was used to align clonotypes to the IMGT TRBV, TRBD and TRBJ reference segments. The analysis was restricted to V-J combinations with a frequency above 0.0001, which together covered around 99% of the repertoires. The TCS score was defined as the ratio of F50 (clonal expansion) to E x V (chaos), calculated using BLOSUM62-based TCRdist between CDR3 peptides within each V-J. Welch's t-statistics and random forest reduced fewer than 550 V-J features to roughly 13, which were used in a naive Bayes classifier (R e1071). Sample size was not statistically predetermined, and blinding of investigators to group allocation was not performed. The paper describes TCR Vbeta CDR3 sequencing of about 140 peripheral blood samples, made up of some 42 ophthalmopathy patients, 70 to 75 hyperthyroidism patients and about 17 progressor patients.

The starting material was peripheral blood mononuclear cells (PBMCs), obtained at new diagnosis, from a patient treated with antithyroid drugs. The sequence is built from TRBV9 and TRBJ2-1; TRBD2 is a possible D gene, resting on 6 matching bases. The TCR was taken from a woman under 30 with Graves disease. Donor details come from another sample of the same person, matched by shared clones. CDR3 reads: CASSELGTSNEQFF. The DNA sequence is as follows: TGTGCCAGCAGCGAGCTCGGGACTTCCAATGAGCAGTTCTTC.